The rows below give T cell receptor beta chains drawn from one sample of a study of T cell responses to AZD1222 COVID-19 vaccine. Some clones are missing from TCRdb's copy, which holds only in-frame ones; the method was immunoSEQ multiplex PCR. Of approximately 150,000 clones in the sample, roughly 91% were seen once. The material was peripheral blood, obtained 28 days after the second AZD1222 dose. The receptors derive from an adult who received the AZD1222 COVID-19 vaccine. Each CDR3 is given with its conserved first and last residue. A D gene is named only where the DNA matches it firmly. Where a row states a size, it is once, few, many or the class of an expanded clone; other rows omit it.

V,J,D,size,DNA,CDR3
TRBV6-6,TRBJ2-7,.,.,TGTGCCAGCAGTTACTCGGCAGGAGTATACGAGCAGTACTTC,CASSYSAGVYEQYF
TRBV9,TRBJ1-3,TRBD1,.,TGTGCCAGCAGTGGACAGGGCTCTGGAAACACCATATATTTT,CASSGQGSGNTIYF
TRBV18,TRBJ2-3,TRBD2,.,TGTGCCAGCTCACCGGGACTAGCGGGGGGCGCAGATACGCAGTATTTT,CASSPGLAGGADTQYF
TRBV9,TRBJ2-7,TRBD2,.,TGTGCCAGCAGCCTGGGACTAGCGGAATCCTACGAGCAGTACTTC,CASSLGLAESYEQYF
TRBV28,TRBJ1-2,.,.,TGTGCCAGCAGTTTATCTTCCAGGGGACGCTATGGCTACACCTTC,CASSLSSRGRYGYTF
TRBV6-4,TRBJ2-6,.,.,TGTGCCAGCAGTGAACCAGTCCCCTCTGGGGCCAACGTCCTGACTTTC,CASSEPVPSGANVLTF
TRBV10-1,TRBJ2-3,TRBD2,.,TGCGCCAGCAGTGACCGGGGGGGCCTTTCAGATACGCAGTATTTT,CASSDRGGLSDTQYF
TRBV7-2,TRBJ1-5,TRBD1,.,TGTGCCAGCAGCTTAACGGACAGGGGGAGAGGAAGCAATCAGCCCCAGCATTTT,CASSLTDRGRGSNQPQHF
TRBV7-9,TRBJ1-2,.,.,TGTGCCAGCAGCGCCGGGTCCTTGGGCGGTGGCTACACCTTC,CASSAGSLGGGYTF
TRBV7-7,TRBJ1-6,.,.,TGTGCCAGCAGCTCCAGGGCCGCTCTATCCCCCCTCCACTTT,CASSSRAALSPLHF
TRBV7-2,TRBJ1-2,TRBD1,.,TGTGCCAGCAGCCCCGCCCGGGGGGCAGGGGGAGGCTACACCTTC,CASSPARGAGGGYTF
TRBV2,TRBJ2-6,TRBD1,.,TGTGCCAGCAGGGTGCCCGGGACAGGGACCTCTGGGGCCAACGTCCTGACTTTC,CASRVPGTGTSGANVLTF
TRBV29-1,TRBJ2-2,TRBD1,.,TGCAGCGCTGTGCAGGGGGCAGTCGGGGAGCTGTTTTTT,CSAVQGAVGELFF
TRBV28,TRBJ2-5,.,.,TGTGCCAGCAACCCTGGGGGGCGAGAGACCCAGTACTTC,CASNPGGRETQYF
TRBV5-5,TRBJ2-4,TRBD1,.,TGTGCCAGCATGGGACAGTTAGCCAAAAACATTCAGTACTTC,CASMGQLAKNIQYF
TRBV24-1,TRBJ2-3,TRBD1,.,TGTGCCACCAGTGATTCGAGACAGGGGGCAGATACGCAGTATTTT,CATSDSRQGADTQYF
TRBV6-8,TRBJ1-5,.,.,TGTGCCAGCAGATCCGGGACACAAAGCAATCAGCCCCAGCATTTT,CASRSGTQSNQPQHF
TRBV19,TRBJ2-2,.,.,TGTGCCAGTAGTATACGGAGACTGAATAGGAGGGAGCTGTTTTTT,CASSIRRLNRRELFF
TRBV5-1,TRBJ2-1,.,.,TGCGCCAGCAGCTTCAACAATGAGCAGTTCTTC,CASSFNNEQFF
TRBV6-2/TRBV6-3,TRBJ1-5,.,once,TGTGCCAGCAGTTACGGGGGATTTGGCAATCAGCCCCAGCATTTT,CASSYGGFGNQPQHF
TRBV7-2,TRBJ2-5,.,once,TGTGCCAGCAGCCCGCTCGGATATGGGGCGACTATGGAGACCCAGTACTTC,CASSPLGYGATMETQYF
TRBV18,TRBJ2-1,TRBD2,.,TGTGCCAGCTCACCGCGAGGTGGGGGGGATGAGCAGTTCTTC,CASSPRGGGDEQFF
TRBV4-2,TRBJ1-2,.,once,TGTGCCAGCAGCCAAGATCTGGGGGAAGCTAACTATGGCTACACCTTC,CASSQDLGEANYGYTF
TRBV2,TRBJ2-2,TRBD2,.,TGTGCCAGCATGGGACTAGCGGGAAACACCGGGGAGCTGTTTTTT,CASMGLAGNTGELFF
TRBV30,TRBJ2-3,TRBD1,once,TGTGCCTGGAGCGAGGGACAGGTCACAGATACGCAGTATTTT,CAWSEGQVTDTQYF
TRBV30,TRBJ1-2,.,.,TGTGCCTGGGAGGTGGGACGCTCCTATGGCTACACCTTC,CAWEVGRSYGYTF
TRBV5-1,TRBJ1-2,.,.,TGCGCCAGCAGCCTCGGGACCCTTACTAACTATGGCTACACCTTC,CASSLGTLTNYGYTF
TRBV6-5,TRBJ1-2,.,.,TGTGCCAGCAGTTATAGCCCCCTATATGGCTACACCTTC,CASSYSPLYGYTF
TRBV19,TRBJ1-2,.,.,TGTGCCAGTAGACAGACAGCCCTTATTAACTATGGCTACACCTTC,CASRQTALINYGYTF
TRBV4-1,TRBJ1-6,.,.,TGCGCCAGCAGCCAAGATCCTCGCAGGGGTGATAATTCACCCCTCCACTTT,CASSQDPRRGDNSPLHF
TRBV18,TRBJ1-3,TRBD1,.,TGTGCCAGCTCACCACTTAGGACAGGTCTGAGCTCTGGAAACACCATATATTTT,CASSPLRTGLSSGNTIYF
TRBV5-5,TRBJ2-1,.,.,TGTGCCAGCAACCAGGGTTGGGGAACGAATGAGCAGTTCTTC,CASNQGWGTNEQFF
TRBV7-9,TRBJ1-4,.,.,TGTGCCAGCACCTCATGGGTGTTACGTGAAAAACTGTTTTTT,CASTSWVLREKLFF
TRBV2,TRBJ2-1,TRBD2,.,TGTGCCAGCAGTGGTCGGACTAGCGGGAGTGAGCAGTTCTTC,CASSGRTSGSEQFF
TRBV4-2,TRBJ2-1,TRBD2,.,TGTGCCAGCAGCCAGGCTAGCGGGGGGGCGAATGAGCAGTTCTTC,CASSQASGGANEQFF
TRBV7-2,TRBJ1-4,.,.,TGTGCCAGCATTCCACAGGGTTGGAGTAATGAAAAACTGTTTTTT,CASIPQGWSNEKLFF
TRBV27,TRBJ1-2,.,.,TGTGCCAGCAGTCCGACAGGCCTGGCTAACTATGGCTACACCTTC,CASSPTGLANYGYTF